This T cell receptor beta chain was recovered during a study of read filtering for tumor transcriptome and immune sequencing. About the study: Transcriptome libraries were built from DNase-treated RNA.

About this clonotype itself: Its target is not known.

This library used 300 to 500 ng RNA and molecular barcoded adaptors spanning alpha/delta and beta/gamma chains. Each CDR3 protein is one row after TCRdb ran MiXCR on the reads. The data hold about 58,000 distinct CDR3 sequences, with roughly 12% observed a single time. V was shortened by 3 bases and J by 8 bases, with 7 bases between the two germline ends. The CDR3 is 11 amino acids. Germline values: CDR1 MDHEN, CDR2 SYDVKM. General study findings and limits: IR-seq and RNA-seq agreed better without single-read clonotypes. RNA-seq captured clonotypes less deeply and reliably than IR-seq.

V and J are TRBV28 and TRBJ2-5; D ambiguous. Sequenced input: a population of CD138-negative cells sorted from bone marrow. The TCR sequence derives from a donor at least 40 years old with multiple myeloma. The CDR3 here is CASSFRSTQYF. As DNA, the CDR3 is TGTGCCAGCAGTTTTAGAAGCACCCAGTACTTC.